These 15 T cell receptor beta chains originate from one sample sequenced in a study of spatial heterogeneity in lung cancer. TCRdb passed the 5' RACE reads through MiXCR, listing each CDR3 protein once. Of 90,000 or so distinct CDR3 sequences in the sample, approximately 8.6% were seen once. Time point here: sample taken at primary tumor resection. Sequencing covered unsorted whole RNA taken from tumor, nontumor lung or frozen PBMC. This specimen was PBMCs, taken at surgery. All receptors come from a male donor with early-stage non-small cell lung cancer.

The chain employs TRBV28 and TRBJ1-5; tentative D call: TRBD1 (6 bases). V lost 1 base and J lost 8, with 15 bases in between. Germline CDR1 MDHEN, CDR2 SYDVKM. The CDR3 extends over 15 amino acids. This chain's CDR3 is CASSLSMRGAKPQHF. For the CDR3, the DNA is TGTGCCAGCAGTTTATCGATGCGGGGGGCTAAGCCCCAGCATTTT.

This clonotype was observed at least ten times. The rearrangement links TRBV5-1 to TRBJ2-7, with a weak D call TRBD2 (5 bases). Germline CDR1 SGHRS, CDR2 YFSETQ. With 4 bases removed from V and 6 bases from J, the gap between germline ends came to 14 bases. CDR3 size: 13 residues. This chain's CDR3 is CASSPIGLTEQYF. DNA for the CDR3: TGCGCCAGCAGCCCTATAGGACTTACCGAGCAGTACTTC.

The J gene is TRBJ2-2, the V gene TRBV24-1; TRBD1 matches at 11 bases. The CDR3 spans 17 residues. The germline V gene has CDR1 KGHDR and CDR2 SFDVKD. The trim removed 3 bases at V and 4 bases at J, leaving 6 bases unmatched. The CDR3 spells CATSDAGQGAFTGELFF. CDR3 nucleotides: TGTGCCACCAGTGATGCCGGACAGGGGGCCTTCACCGGGGAGCTGTTTTTT.

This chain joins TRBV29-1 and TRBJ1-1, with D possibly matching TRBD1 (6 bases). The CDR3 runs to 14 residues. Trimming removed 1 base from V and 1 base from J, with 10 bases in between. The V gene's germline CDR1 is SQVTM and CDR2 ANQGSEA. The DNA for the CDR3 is TGCAGCGTTGAAGGGACAGCCTCGAACACTGAAGCTTTCTTT. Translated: CSVEGTASNTEAFF.

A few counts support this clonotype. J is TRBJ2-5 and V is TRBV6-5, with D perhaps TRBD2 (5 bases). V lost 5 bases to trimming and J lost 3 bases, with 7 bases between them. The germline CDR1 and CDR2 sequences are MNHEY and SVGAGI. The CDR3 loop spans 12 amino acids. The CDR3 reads CASSPGEETQYF. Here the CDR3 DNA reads TGTGCCAGCAGTCCCGGGGAAGAGACCCAGTACTTC.

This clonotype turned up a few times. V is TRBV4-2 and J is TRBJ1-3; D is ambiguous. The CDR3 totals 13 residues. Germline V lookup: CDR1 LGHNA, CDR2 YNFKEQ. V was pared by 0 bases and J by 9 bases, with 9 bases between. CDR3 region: CASSQDPLPTIYF. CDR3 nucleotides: TGTGCCAGCAGCCAAGATCCCCTGCCCACCATATATTTT.

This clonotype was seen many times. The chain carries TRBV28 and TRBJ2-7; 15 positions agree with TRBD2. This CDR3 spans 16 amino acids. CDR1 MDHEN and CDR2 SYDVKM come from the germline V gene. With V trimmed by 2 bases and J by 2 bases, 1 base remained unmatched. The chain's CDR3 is CASSLRTSGRAYEQYF. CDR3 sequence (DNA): TGTGCCAGCAGTTTAAGGACTAGCGGGAGGGCCTACGAGCAGTACTTC.

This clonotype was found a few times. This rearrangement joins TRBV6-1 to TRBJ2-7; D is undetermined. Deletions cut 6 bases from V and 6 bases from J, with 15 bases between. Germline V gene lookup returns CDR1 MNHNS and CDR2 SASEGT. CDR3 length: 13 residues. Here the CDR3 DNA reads TGTGCCAGCAGAAGGCAGTCCCCCAGCGAGCAGTACTTC. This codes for CASRRQSPSEQYF.

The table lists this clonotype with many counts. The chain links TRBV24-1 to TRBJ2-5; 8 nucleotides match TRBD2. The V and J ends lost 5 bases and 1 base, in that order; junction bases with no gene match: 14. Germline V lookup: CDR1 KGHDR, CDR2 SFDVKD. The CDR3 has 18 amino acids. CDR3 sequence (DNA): TGTGCCACCAGTGGCTCCAGGGATGGGCGGGAGGTCCAAGAGACCCAGTACTTC. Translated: CATSGSRDGREVQETQYF.

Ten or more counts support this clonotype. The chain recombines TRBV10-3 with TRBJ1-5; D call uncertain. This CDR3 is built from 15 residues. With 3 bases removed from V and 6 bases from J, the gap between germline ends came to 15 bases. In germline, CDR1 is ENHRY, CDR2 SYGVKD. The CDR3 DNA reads TGTGCCATCAGTGACCCGGGGAGAAACGGTCAGCCCCAGCATTTT. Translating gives CAISDPGRNGQPQHF.

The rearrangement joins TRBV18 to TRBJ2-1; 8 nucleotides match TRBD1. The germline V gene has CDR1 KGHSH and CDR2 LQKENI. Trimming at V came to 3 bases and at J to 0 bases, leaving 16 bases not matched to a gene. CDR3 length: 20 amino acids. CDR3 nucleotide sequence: TGTGCCAGCTCACCCAAAACCAACAGGGGGTCAACGAGCTCCTACAATGAGCAGTTCTTC. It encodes CASSPKTNRGSTSSYNEQFF.

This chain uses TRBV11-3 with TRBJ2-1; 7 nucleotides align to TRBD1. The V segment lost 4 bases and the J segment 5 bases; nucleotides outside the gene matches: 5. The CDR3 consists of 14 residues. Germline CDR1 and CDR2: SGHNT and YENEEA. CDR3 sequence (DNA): TGTGCCAGCAGCTCTCGGGACAGCGACAATGAGCAGTTCTTC. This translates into CASSSRDSDNEQFF.

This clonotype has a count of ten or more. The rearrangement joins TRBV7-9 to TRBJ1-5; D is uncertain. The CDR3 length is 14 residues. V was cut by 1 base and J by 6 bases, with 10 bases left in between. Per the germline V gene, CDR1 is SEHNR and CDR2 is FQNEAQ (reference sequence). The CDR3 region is CASSLGRGIQPQHF. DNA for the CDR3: TGTGCCAGCAGCTTAGGCCGGGGTATTCAGCCCCAGCATTTT.

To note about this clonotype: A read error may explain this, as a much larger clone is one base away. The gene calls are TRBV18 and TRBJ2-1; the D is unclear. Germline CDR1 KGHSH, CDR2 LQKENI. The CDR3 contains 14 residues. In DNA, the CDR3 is TGTGTCAGCTCACCGTCGGGCTCCTACAATGAGCAGTTCTTC. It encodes CVSSPSGSYNEQFF.

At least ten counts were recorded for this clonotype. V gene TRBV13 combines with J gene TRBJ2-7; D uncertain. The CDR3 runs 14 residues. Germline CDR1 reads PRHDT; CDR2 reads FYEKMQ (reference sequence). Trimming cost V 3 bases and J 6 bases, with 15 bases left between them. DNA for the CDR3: TGTGCCAGCAGCTTCCCGACAAATCCTACCGAGCAGTACTTC. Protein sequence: CASSFPTNPTEQYF. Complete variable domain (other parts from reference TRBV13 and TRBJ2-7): AAGVIQSPRHLIKEKRETATLKCYPIPRHDTVYWYQQGPGQDPQFLISFYEKMQSDKGSIPDRFSAQQFSDYHSELNMSSLELGDSALYFCASSFPTNPTEQYFGPGTRLTVT.